Presented here are 31 T cell receptor beta chains from one specimen sequenced in a study of cytomegalovirus exposure and HLA in healthy donors. Researchers ran the PCR with 60 Vbeta and 13 Jbeta primers. Repertoires were generated with immunoSEQ multiplex PCR, while TCRdb's copy carries only in-frame clones and drops some. The sample shows 100,000 to 120,000 clones, 77% of them seen only once. Sequenced input: PBMCs. These receptors all stem from a woman aged 40 to 55 in good health and CMV-seropositive.

The CDR3, as DNA: TGTGCCAGCAGTTCCTTTACGGTCTATGGCTACACCTTC. Its protein is CASSSFTVYGYTF. The V call is TRBV28, the J call TRBJ1-2; D is uncertain. The CDR3 totals 13 residues. CDR1 MDHEN and CDR2 SYDVKM come from the germline V gene. The V and J ends lost 4 bases and 4 bases respectively, with 10 bases between them.

This clone showed up just a few times. The V call is TRBV7-2, the J call TRBJ1-2, with 7 bases fitting TRBD1. Germline CDR1 SGHTA, CDR2 FQGNSA. Trimming removed 1 base from V and 4 bases from J; junction bases left unmatched: 9. CDR3 length: 16 residues. In DNA, the CDR3 is TGTGCCAGCAGCTTAGGCCCCCACCAGGGGGGCTATGGCTACACCTTC. Translating gives CASSLGPHQGGYGYTF. Full variable domain (outside the CDR3, taken from reference TRBV7-2 and TRBJ1-2): GAGVSQSPSNKVTEKGKDVELRCDPISGHTALYWYRQSLGQGLEFLIYFQGNSAPDKSGLPSDRFSAERTGGSVSTLTIQRTQQEDSAVYLCASSLGPHQGGYGYTFGSGTRLTVV.

This CDR3 is CASHLSGTGQETQYF. Here the CDR3 DNA reads TGTGCCAGCCACTTGAGTGGGACAGGACAAGAGACCCAGTACTTC. The V call is TRBV18, the J call TRBJ2-5; 8 bases align to TRBD1. The germline gives CDR1 KGHSH, CDR2 LQKENI. The length of the CDR3 is 15 residues. V lost 8 bases, J lost 2 bases, and 10 bases stayed unmatched. The whole variable domain, filled in from reference TRBV18 and TRBJ2-5, reads NAGVMQNPRHLVRRRGQEARLRCSPMKGHSHVYWYRQLPEEGLKFMVYLQKENIIDESGMPKERFSAEFPKEGPSILRIQQVVRGDSAAYFCASHLSGTGQETQYFGPGTRLLVL.

The V gene is TRBV6-1, the J gene TRBJ2-1; 11 bases line up with TRBD2. Per the germline V gene, CDR1 is MNHNS and CDR2 is SASEGT. The CDR3 has 15 residues. Trimming at V came to 7 bases and at J to 6 bases, leaving 8 bases not matched to a gene. The CDR3 sequence: CASIKLAGGRNEQFF. CDR3 sequence (DNA): TGTGCCAGCATCAAGCTAGCGGGGGGACGCAATGAGCAGTTCTTC.

V and J are TRBV28 and TRBJ1-4; D unclear. The germline gives CDR1 MDHEN, CDR2 SYDVKM. This CDR3 has 12 residues. With 8 bases removed from V and 5 bases from J, the gap between germline ends came to 9 bases. CDR3 region: CASHEGNEKLFF. In nucleotides, the CDR3 is TGTGCCAGCCACGAGGGAAATGAAAAACTGTTTTTT.

This clone was seen a single time. The rearrangement links TRBV7-9 to TRBJ1-2, with D unresolved. CDR1 and CDR2 from the germline V gene are SEHNR and FQNEAQ (reference sequence). Trimming removed 5 bases from V and 2 bases from J, with 9 bases in between. The length of the CDR3 is 13 residues. The CDR3 DNA reads TGTGCCAGCAGCCACAGACAAAACTATGGCTACACCTTC. Its protein product is CASSHRQNYGYTF.

This clone showed up just once. CDR3 in DNA: TGTGCCAGCAGCCCCGGAGACTCGGAGACCCAGTACTTC. Translated: CASSPGDSETQYF. The V call is TRBV11-3, the J call TRBJ2-5; the D is unclear. The CDR3 has 13 residues. From germline, CDR1 is SGHNT and CDR2 YENEEA. V dropped 5 bases and J dropped 5 bases, with 12 bases sitting between them.

The rearrangement links TRBV7-3 to TRBJ2-3, with a weak D call TRBD2 (5 bases). CDR1 is SGHTA, CDR2 FQGTGA, per germline. Trimming pared 5 bases from V and 0 bases from J, leaving 12 bases between. The CDR3 consists of 15 residues. CDR3 DNA sequence: TGTGCCAGCAGCCCCTTGGGAGCTAGCACAGATACGCAGTATTTT. Translated: CASSPLGASTDTQYF.

This clone showed up just a few times. With only one base between it and a far larger clone, this is likely a read error. This rearrangement joins TRBV5-3 to TRBJ1-6; perhaps TRBD1 as D (6 bases). TRBV5-3 is an ORF for which the function is uncertain. The V and J ends lost 3 bases and 4 bases respectively, with 17 bases between them. CDR3 length: 17 residues. The CDR3 reads CARSSQRGAEYNSPLHF. The CDR3 nucleotides are TGTGCCAGAAGCTCCCAACGGGGGGCCGAGTATAATTCACCCCTCCACTTT.

V and J are TRBV28 and TRBJ1-2, with TRBD1 matching over 9 bases. V gave up 8 bases and J gave up 8 bases; unmatched junction bases: 9. The germline V gene encodes CDR1 MDHEN and CDR2 SYDVKM. This CDR3 comprises 13 residues. The CDR3 loop is CASRQQGAEGYTF. Here the CDR3 DNA reads TGTGCCAGCCGACAACAGGGGGCAGAGGGCTACACCTTC.

This clone was counted a single time. This chain links TRBV19 with TRBJ2-1; 10 nucleotides match TRBD2. The CDR3 is 15 residues long. Germline lookup yields CDR1 LNHDA and CDR2 SQIVND (reference sequence). The V gene end was trimmed by 2 bases and the J gene end by 6 bases; junction bases not matched to a gene: 4. The chain's CDR3 is CASSISGGAFNEQFF. CDR3 DNA: TGTGCCAGTAGTATAAGCGGGGGGGCCTTCAATGAGCAGTTCTTC.

In this sample, this clone turned up a few times. The CDR3 sequence: CASRRDRADTQYF. In DNA, the CDR3 is TGTGCCAGCAGACGGGACAGGGCAGATACGCAGTATTTT. The chain carries TRBV7-6 and TRBJ2-3; TRBD1 matches 9 bases. CDR3 length equals 13 residues. Germline-derived CDR1 and CDR2 are SGHVS and FNYEAQ. Trimming removed 6 bases from V and 4 bases from J; junction bases left unmatched: 2.

This clone turned up a few times. The J gene is TRBJ1-2, the V gene TRBV28; TRBD1 matches at 8 bases. The trim removed 5 bases at V and 8 bases at J, leaving 16 bases unmatched. The CDR3 runs 16 residues. Germline lookup yields CDR1 MDHEN and CDR2 SYDVKM. The CDR3 coding sequence is TGTGCCAGCAGTCCTGCGGGACAGGAAAAGGGAGCGGGCTACACCTTC. Protein product: CASSPAGQEKGAGYTF.

The gene calls are TRBV4-2 and TRBJ1-2, with 8 bases lining up with TRBD1. This CDR3 spans 19 amino acids. The V and J ends lost 0 bases and 3 bases, in that order; junction bases with no gene match: 15. Germline loops: CDR1 LGHNA, CDR2 YNFKEQ. The CDR3 sequence: CASSQDFGRGRGVDYGYTF. Written as DNA, the CDR3 is TGTGCCAGCAGCCAAGATTTTGGCAGGGGGCGCGGGGTTGACTATGGCTACACCTTC.

The gene calls are TRBV2 and TRBJ1-1; the D is unclear. This CDR3 contains 13 residues. Trimming shortened V by 8 bases and J by 4 bases, and 14 bases separated the two germline ends. Looked up from germline, CDR1 is SNHLY and CDR2 is FYNNEI. The CDR3 sequence: CASALREGTEAFF. CDR3 sequence (DNA): TGTGCCAGCGCCCTGAGGGAGGGCACTGAAGCTTTCTTT.

The chain has TRBV2 and TRBJ1-3, with TRBD1 matching over 10 bases. The CDR3 consists of 16 residues. The V gene end was trimmed by 3 bases and the J gene end by 3 bases; junction bases not matched to a gene: 5. Germline-derived CDR1 and CDR2 are SNHLY and FYNNEI. CDR3 nucleotide sequence: TGTGCCAGCAGTGAGGGGACAGGGGCTAATGGAAACACCATATATTTT. It encodes CASSEGTGANGNTIYF.

The CDR3 DNA follows: TGCGCCAGCAGCCAGCAAAGTCGTAGGGCAGGGGGCGGAAATAATCATGGCTACACCTTC. Residues: CASSQQSRRAGGGNNHGYTF. The chain couples TRBV4-3 to TRBJ1-2; 8 bases are shared with TRBD1. The CDR3 is 20 amino acids. Per the germline V gene, CDR1 is LGHNA and CDR2 is YSLEER. Losses at the gene ends were 3 bases for V and 6 bases for J; bases not matched to a gene: 24.

The gene calls are TRBV5-1 and TRBJ2-2; D is ambiguous. The CDR3 spans 15 residues. Per germline, CDR1 SGHRS and CDR2 YFSETQ. Trimming removed 0 bases at V and 4 bases at J, with 10 bases between. In DNA, the CDR3 is TGCGCCAGCAGCTTGGGCCCCAGTCTCACCGGGGAGCTGTTTTTT. This encodes CASSLGPSLTGELFF.

A single count supports this clone. This rearrangement joins TRBV5-6 to TRBJ2-5; D is ambiguous. The CDR3 spans 12 residues. CDR1 is SGHDT, CDR2 YYEEEE, per germline. Trimming removed 1 base at V and 5 bases at J, with 6 bases between. CDR3 bases: TGTGCCAGCAGCTTGTTAGAGGAGACCCAGTACTTC. Translating gives CASSLLEETQYF.

The chain recombines TRBV19 with TRBJ1-3, with D unclear. This CDR3 has 14 amino acids. Per the germline V gene, CDR1 is LNHDA and CDR2 is SQIVND (reference sequence). Trimming stripped 7 bases from V and 4 bases from J, with 14 bases between. The CDR3 nucleotides read TGTGCCAGTACTCGGGAAACCACCGGAAACACCATATATTTT. Protein sequence: CASTRETTGNTIYF.

Concerning this clone itself: At one of its ends the junction is not consistent with the germline gene, which may arise from a read error. J is TRBJ2-5 and V is TRBV29-1, with D hard to call. Looked up from germline, CDR1 is SQVTM and CDR2 is ANQGSEA. There are 12 residues in the CDR3. The CDR3 DNA reads as TGCAGCGTTTTGGCTAACCAAGAGGCCCAGTACTTC. As protein: CSVLANQEAQYF.

V and J are TRBV28 and TRBJ2-5, with 14 bases identical to TRBD2. V lost 5 bases and J lost 1; bases outside the gene matches: 9. This CDR3 spans 18 amino acids. The germline V gene has CDR1 MDHEN and CDR2 SYDVKM. CDR3 nucleotides: TGTGCCAGCAGTCCAAACGGACTAGCGGGAGGAGCCCAAGAGACCCAGTACTTC. Protein: CASSPNGLAGGAQETQYF.

The rearrangement uses TRBV7-2 and TRBJ1-2; TRBD1 aligns across 7 bases. The CDR3 totals 14 residues. V dropped 1 base and J dropped 3; count of bases not matched to a gene: 2. Looked up from germline, CDR1 is SGHTA and CDR2 is FQGNSA. The CDR3 here is CASSLGQGHYGYTF. In DNA form, the CDR3 reads TGTGCCAGCAGCTTAGGACAGGGCCACTATGGCTACACCTTC.

The J gene is TRBJ2-7, the V gene TRBV28; possible D gene TRBD2, 5 bases. Germline CDR1 and CDR2: MDHEN and SYDVKM. This CDR3 has 14 residues. V was cut by 3 bases and J by 7 bases, with 16 bases left in between. CDR3 DNA: TGTGCCAGCAGTTTGCTAGCCTTAATGGGGGAGCAGTACTTC. Protein product: CASSLLALMGEQYF.

This clone was found once. The rearrangement joins TRBV5-4 to TRBJ1-2; D not resolved. The germline V gene encodes CDR1 SGHNT and CDR2 YYREEE (reference sequence). This CDR3 spans 15 amino acids. V was trimmed by 2 bases and J by 3 bases, leaving 14 bases between them. This chain's CDR3 is CASSFEGGGYYGYTF. As DNA, the CDR3 is TGTGCCAGCAGCTTTGAGGGAGGAGGGTACTATGGCTACACCTTC.

The chain employs TRBV6-6 and TRBJ1-2; TRBD1 might be the D (6 bases). The CDR3 covers 15 residues. The germline V gene encodes CDR1 MNHNY and CDR2 SVGAGI (reference sequence). V was clipped by 5 bases and J by 7 bases, with 20 bases between them. The CDR3 loop reads CASSLPFQGLGGYTF. DNA for the CDR3: TGTGCCAGCAGTCTTCCCTTCCAGGGGCTGGGTGGCTACACCTTC.

This clone has only a few counts. The rearrangement links TRBV5-1 to TRBJ1-4; 8 bases are a match to TRBD1. The CDR3 length is 15 residues. CDR1 is SGHRS and CDR2 is YFSETQ in the germline V gene. Losses at the gene ends were 4 bases for V and 7 bases for J; bases not matched to a gene: 9. The CDR3 sequence: CASSPADRVGEKLFF. The DNA of the CDR3 is TGCGCCAGCAGCCCGGCGGACAGGGTTGGTGAAAAACTGTTTTTT.

There are a few counts of this clone. The chain has TRBV12-5 and TRBJ1-1; TRBD1 aligns across 9 bases. The CDR3 runs to 20 residues. V lost 0 bases and J lost 4; bases outside the gene matches: 18. The germline CDR1 and CDR2 sequences are LGHNT and FRNRAP. The CDR3 DNA sequence: TGTGCTAGTGGTTTGGTACCCTGGGGACAGGGCGGCGGTAGAAGCACTGAAGCTTTCTTT. It translates to CASGLVPWGQGGGRSTEAFF.

The rearrangement uses TRBV4-2 and TRBJ1-5, with 11 positions matching TRBD1. Germline trimming cut 3 bases from V and 10 bases from J; bases unmatched to any gene: 17. The CDR3 contains 18 residues. Germline values: CDR1 LGHNA, CDR2 YNFKEQ. The CDR3 DNA reads TGTGCCAGCAGCCAGGGGGGAGCCGGGACAGGGGGGGCTCGTCCCCAGCATTTT. Its translation: CASSQGGAGTGGARPQHF.

The count of this clone is one. The gene calls are TRBV6-5 and TRBJ1-6; 9 bases match TRBD1. The CDR3 spans 14 residues. Germline CDR1 and CDR2: MNHEY and SVGAGI. The junction had 8 bases not matched to a gene; V was cut back by 8 bases and J by 9 bases. CDR3 loop: CASSTGQGFSPLHF. CDR3 nucleotide sequence: TGTGCCAGCTCCACGGGACAGGGATTTTCACCCCTCCACTTT.

This chain links TRBV6-1 with TRBJ1-3; tentatively, D is TRBD1 (5 bases). Germline V gene lookup returns CDR1 MNHNS and CDR2 SASEGT. This CDR3 comprises 14 residues. Trimming took 6 bases from V and 2 from J, leaving 11 bases between them. The CDR3 region has the DNA TGTGCCAGCAGAACCCAGGGTGCTGGAAACACCATATATTTT. Translation: CASRTQGAGNTIYF.